These T cell receptor beta chains were read from a single sample in a study of T cell repertoires in cytomegalovirus infection. From the reads, TCRdb called clonotypes with MiXCR, one entry per CDR3 protein. Among a few hundred thousand distinct CDR3 sequences, more than 9% were seen once, and the ten largest hold 4.3%. The sequenced sample consisted of PBMCs. These TCRs come from a human donor in good health (CMV status not recorded). Some clones in this sample may be carry-over from other donors' samples. Each CDR3 is given with its conserved first and last residue.

v_call	j_call	cdr3_aa
TRBV12-3/TRBV12-4	TRBJ1-2	CASSLTRGGDTLKGYTF
TRBV11-3	TRBJ2-3	CASSAAGTSGRTDTQYF
TRBV5-4	TRBJ1-2	CASSLSRWAESNYGYTF
TRBV11-2	TRBJ2-3	CASSRDSLETDTQYF
TRBV7-4	TRBJ2-1	CASSVGINEQFF
TRBV6-5	TRBJ1-6	CASSSTWVWDQNSPLHF
TRBV11-2	TRBJ2-7	CASRSTGIGEQYF
TRBV24-1	TRBJ1-5	CATTRANQPQHF
TRBV12-3/TRBV12-4	TRBJ2-3	CASGKWGSGTQYF
TRBV27	TRBJ1-1	CASSLRGDAEAFF
TRBV7-8	TRBJ2-7	CASSLRTMGGYEQYF
TRBV19	TRBJ2-7	CASSIDPKGRKQYF
TRBV28	TRBJ1-3	CASAPLGQSRNTIYF
TRBV7-2	TRBJ1-5	CASSFGDSNQPQHF
TRBV12-3/TRBV12-4	TRBJ1-2	CASSSSSVDRAFYGYTF
TRBV6-6	TRBJ1-3	CATTGGARVNTIYF